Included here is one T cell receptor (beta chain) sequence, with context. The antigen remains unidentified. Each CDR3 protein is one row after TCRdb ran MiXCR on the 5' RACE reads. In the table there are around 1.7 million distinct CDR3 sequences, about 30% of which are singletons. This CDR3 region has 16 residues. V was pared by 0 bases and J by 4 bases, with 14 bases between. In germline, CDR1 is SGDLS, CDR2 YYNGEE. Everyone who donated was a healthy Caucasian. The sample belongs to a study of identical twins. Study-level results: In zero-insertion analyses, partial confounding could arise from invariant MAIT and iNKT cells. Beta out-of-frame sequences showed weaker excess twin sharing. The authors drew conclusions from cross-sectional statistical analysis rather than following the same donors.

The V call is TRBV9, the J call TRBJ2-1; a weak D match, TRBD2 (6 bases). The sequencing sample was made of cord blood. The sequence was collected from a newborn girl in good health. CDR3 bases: TGTGCCAGCAGCGTAGCTGGGACTTTGATGTACAATGAGCAGTTCTTC. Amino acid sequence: CASSVAGTLMYNEQFF.